One T cell receptor beta chain is described in this entry. Antigen specificity is unknown. The sample belongs to a study of cytomegalovirus exposure and HLA in healthy donors. General study points: Generally TCR sequences proved uncommon, though certain public TCRs appeared in numerous donors. Sequencing probably produced one cluster of sequence variants that were highly shared.

The PCR contained 60 Vbeta and 13 Jbeta primers. Original processing notes: In a later analysis, some 80 million unique TCR beta chains included roughly 11 million shared by two or more donors. Assay: immunoSEQ multiplex PCR; the TCRdb copy retains only in-frame clones and omits some. The V and J calls and the clone size are those of that table, but D and trimming were determined from the DNA. In the table there are 160,000 or so clones, about 82% of which are singletons. The source material was PBMCs. The receptor was isolated from a woman aged 25 to 45 in good health and CMV-seropositive.

CDR3 amino acids: CASSLEREYSPLHF. In DNA form, the CDR3 reads TGCGCCAGCAGCTTGGAACGGGAGTATTCACCCCTCCACTTT. V usage is TRBV5-1 and J usage is TRBJ1-6; the D is unclear. The germline gives CDR1 SGHRS, CDR2 YFSETQ. V shed 0 bases and J shed 8 bases, with 9 bases lying between them. The CDR3 totals 14 residues. Supplemented by reference TRBV5-1 and TRBJ1-6, the full variable domain reads KAGVTQTPRYLIKTRGQQVTLSCSPISGHRSVSWYQQTPGQGLQFLFEYFSETQRNKGNFPGRFSGRQFSNSRSEMNVSTLELGDSALYLCASSLEREYSPLHFGNGTRLTVT.